These 8 T cell receptor beta chains share one sample of origin, sequenced in a study of beta chain features in type 1 diabetes. Findings and caveats of the study: Type 1 diabetes patients showed a moderate but significant shortening of TCRB CDR3s in all four CD4+ subsets.

Reverse transcription of all isolated RNA meant that expressed TCRB transcripts were sequenced. The assay was immunoSEQ multiplex PCR, and TCRdb's table has in-frame clones only and misses some. The sample includes 200,000 to 250,000 clones, around 14% of them seen just once. These receptors' targets are unknown. The sequenced sample was naive CD4+ T cells from blood. Every receptor here comes from a man aged 25 to 45 with type 1 diabetes.

This clone turned up a few times. The chain joins TRBV6-5 to TRBJ2-7; 9 nucleotides agree with TRBD2. CDR3 size: 15 residues. Per the germline V gene, CDR1 is MNHEY and CDR2 is SVGAGI. With 3 bases clipped from V and 11 bases from J, the junction kept 14 bases outside the gene matches. CDR3: CASSYSGASGVREYF. The DNA of the CDR3 is TGTGCCAGCAGTTATTCAGGGGCTAGCGGGGTGAGGGAGTACTTC.

This rearrangement joins TRBV30 to TRBJ2-3; TRBD1 matches 9 bases. The junction had 6 bases not matched to a gene; V was cut back by 3 bases and J by 2 bases. Looked up from germline, CDR1 is GTSNPN and CDR2 is SVGIG (reference sequence). This CDR3 comprises 15 residues. The CDR3 DNA follows: TGTGCCTGGAGCCCGGGACAGGGAAACACAGATACGCAGTATTTT. As protein: CAWSPGQGNTDTQYF.

This clone was picked up a small number of times. The chain combines TRBV5-4 with TRBJ2-7; 7 bases fit TRBD1. Germline CDR1 and CDR2: SGHNT and YYREEE (reference sequence). Germline trimming cut 3 bases from V and 9 bases from J; bases unmatched to any gene: 3. This CDR3 spans 11 amino acids. As DNA, the CDR3 is TGTGCCAGCAGCTCCCGGGACAGGCAGTACTTC. It codes for CASSSRDRQYF.

The rearrangement uses TRBV13 and TRBJ2-2; 7 nucleotides agree with TRBD1. CDR1 and CDR2 (germline): PRHDT, FYEKMQ (reference sequence). The CDR3 covers 13 residues. V lost 5 bases, J lost 6 bases, and 3 bases stayed unmatched. The CDR3 here is CASSHRGAGELFF. For the CDR3, the DNA is TGTGCCAGCAGCCACAGGGGTGCCGGGGAGCTGTTTTTT. The full variable domain, with the rest looked up from reference TRBV13 and TRBJ2-2, is AAGVIQSPRHLIKEKRETATLKCYPIPRHDTVYWYQQGPGQDPQFLISFYEKMQSDKGSIPDRFSAQQFSDYHSELNMSSLELGDSALYFCASSHRGAGELFFGEGSRLTVL.

This clone was detected only a few times. Other nucleotide sequences in the sample specify the same CDR3. The chain has TRBV19 and TRBJ1-2, with TRBD1 identical over 7 bases. Trimming took 3 bases from V and 2 from J; bases not matched to a gene: 0. The CDR3 spans 13 residues. From germline, CDR1 is LNHDA and CDR2 SQIVND (reference sequence). CDR3 sequence: CASSIRGNYGYTF. The CDR3 DNA reads TGTGCCAGTAGTATCAGGGGGAACTATGGCTACACCTTC.

The rearrangement joins TRBV25-1 to TRBJ1-1, with D maybe TRBD1 (5 bases). Germline V CDR1 and CDR2: MGHDK, SYGVNS. This CDR3 comprises 13 residues. The germline V and J ends were trimmed by 8 bases and 1 base, with 11 bases remaining between them. The CDR3 region is CASRNGANTEAFF. CDR3 in DNA: TGTGCCAGCCGCAATGGGGCGAACACTGAAGCTTTCTTT.

This rearrangement joins TRBV11-2 to TRBJ2-3; 13 bases fit TRBD2. This CDR3 contains 18 residues. V gave up 2 bases and J gave up 4 bases; unmatched junction bases: 9. Germline CDR1 is SGHAT and CDR2 is FQNNGV. This chain's CDR3 is CASSLSWGTSGKPDTQYF. The CDR3 DNA reads as TGTGCCAGCAGCTTATCATGGGGGACTAGCGGGAAACCAGATACGCAGTATTTT.

Notes on this clone: This sample also contains other DNA sequences that code for the same CDR3. CDR3 loop: CASSLGQSSTDTQYF. The CDR3 coding sequence is TGCGCCAGCAGCTTGGGTCAGTCTAGCACAGATACGCAGTATTTT. The rearrangement uses TRBV5-1 and TRBJ2-3, with D unclear. Germline V gives CDR1 SGHRS, CDR2 YFSETQ. The CDR3 contains 15 residues. The V end was cut by 0 bases, the J end by 0 bases, with 8 bases between.